Shown below are 8 T cell receptor beta chains from a single sample sequenced in a study of technical replicates of blood from several donors. Only in-frame clones appear in the TCRdb table, and some are missing; sequencing was by immunoSEQ multiplex PCR. Here the sample spans 65,000 to 80,000 clones, 95% to 98% being singletons. Material for sequencing was T cells isolated from PBMCs. Receptor source: a human donor in good health.

V usage is TRBV5-3 and J usage is TRBJ1-5, with TRBD1 identical over 9 bases. TRBV5-3 falls under the ORF class, with uncertain function. The CDR3 loop spans 15 amino acids. V lost 5 bases, J lost 2 bases, and 5 bases stayed unmatched. The CDR3 here is CARRRTGAGNQPQHF. CDR3 nucleotide sequence: TGTGCCAGAAGGCGGACAGGGGCGGGCAATCAGCCCCAGCATTTT.

The rearrangement joins TRBV27 to TRBJ2-1; D might be TRBD2 (7 bases). CDR1 and CDR2 from the germline V gene are MNHEY and SMNVEV (reference sequence). The CDR3 is made up of 11 amino acids. The V gene lost 7 bases and the J gene lost 8 bases, with 9 bases spanning the gap. The CDR3 DNA sequence: TGTGCCAGCACGGGGGGCCATGAGCAGTTCTTC. Encoded protein: CASTGGHEQFF.

The V call is TRBV9, the J call TRBJ2-3; D is unclear. The CDR3 is 14 residues long. Germline V lookup: CDR1 SGDLS, CDR2 YYNGEE. With 0 bases removed from V and 2 bases from J, the gap between germline ends came to 7 bases. DNA of the CDR3: TGTGCCAGCAGCGTAGGGCGGCCCACAGATACGCAGTATTTT. Translating gives CASSVGRPTDTQYF.

This chain joins TRBV4-1 and TRBJ1-1; D is possibly TRBD1 (6 bases). CDR3 length: 14 residues. V shed 3 bases and J shed 1 base, with 9 bases lying between them. CDR1 and CDR2 from the germline V gene are MGHRA and YSYEKL. CDR3 nucleotides: TGCGCCAGCAGCCACAAACAGGGGAACACTGAAGCTTTCTTT. As protein: CASSHKQGNTEAFF.

The rearrangement joins TRBV5-6 to TRBJ2-1; the D gene is possibly TRBD1 (5 bases). CDR3 length: 16 residues. V gave up 3 bases and J gave up 2 bases, with 15 bases separating them. Germline values: CDR1 SGHDT, CDR2 YYEEEE. For the CDR3, the DNA is TGTGCCAGCAGCTCGGAACGACAGATACCCTACAATGAGCAGTTCTTC. The encoded protein is CASSSERQIPYNEQFF.

The gene calls are TRBV7-9 and TRBJ2-1, with D uncertain. V was trimmed by 2 bases and J by 6 bases, leaving 14 bases between them. The CDR3 loop spans 15 amino acids. Germline CDR1 SEHNR, CDR2 FQNEAQ (reference sequence). As DNA, the CDR3 is TGTGCCAGCAGCTTACTAGTGTTTGGCCCCAATGAGCAGTTCTTC. Protein: CASSLLVFGPNEQFF.

This clone was counted once. The V and J genes are TRBV16 and TRBJ2-1, with D possibly matching TRBD2 (6 bases). CDR1 is KGHSY, CDR2 FQNENV, per germline. There are 14 residues in the CDR3. Trimming pared 2 bases from V and 7 bases from J, leaving 12 bases between. CDR3 sequence: CASSQIAAENEQFF. In nucleotides, the CDR3 is TGTGCCAGCAGCCAAATAGCGGCGGAAAATGAGCAGTTCTTC.

The rearrangement joins TRBV9 to TRBJ2-3; 12 nucleotides line up with TRBD2. Germline V gene lookup returns CDR1 SGDLS and CDR2 YYNGEE. The CDR3 has 18 amino acids. Trimming took 3 bases from V and 5 from J; bases not matched to a gene: 13. CDR3 protein: CASSERTSGALGRDTQYF. CDR3 sequence (DNA): TGTGCCAGCAGCGAGAGGACTAGCGGGGCCCTCGGGAGAGATACGCAGTATTTT. The full variable domain, completed using reference TRBV9 and TRBJ2-3, is DSGVTQTPKHLITATGQRVTLRCSPRSGDLSVYWYQQSLDQGLQFLIQYYNGEERAKGNILERFSAQQFPDLHSELNLSSLELGDSALYFCASSERTSGALGRDTQYFGPGTRLTVL.